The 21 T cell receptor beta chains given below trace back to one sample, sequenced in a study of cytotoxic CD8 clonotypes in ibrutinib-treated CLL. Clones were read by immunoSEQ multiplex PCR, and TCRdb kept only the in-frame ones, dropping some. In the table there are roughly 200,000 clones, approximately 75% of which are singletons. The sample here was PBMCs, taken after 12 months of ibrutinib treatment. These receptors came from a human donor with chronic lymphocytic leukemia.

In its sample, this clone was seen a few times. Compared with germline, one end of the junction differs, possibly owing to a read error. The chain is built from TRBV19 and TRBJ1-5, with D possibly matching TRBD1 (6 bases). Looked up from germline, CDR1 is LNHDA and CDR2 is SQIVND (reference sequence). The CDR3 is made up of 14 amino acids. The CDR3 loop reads CASSIQQGNQPQHF. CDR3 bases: TGTGCCAGTAGTATTCAACAGGGCAACCAGCCCCAGCATTTT.

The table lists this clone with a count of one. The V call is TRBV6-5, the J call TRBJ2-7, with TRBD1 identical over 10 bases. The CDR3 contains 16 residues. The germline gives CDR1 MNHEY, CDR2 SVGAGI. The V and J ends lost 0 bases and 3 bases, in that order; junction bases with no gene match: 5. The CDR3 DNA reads TGTGCCAGCAGTTACTCAGGGACAGGGGTGGGCTACGAGCAGTACTTC. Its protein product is CASSYSGTGVGYEQYF.

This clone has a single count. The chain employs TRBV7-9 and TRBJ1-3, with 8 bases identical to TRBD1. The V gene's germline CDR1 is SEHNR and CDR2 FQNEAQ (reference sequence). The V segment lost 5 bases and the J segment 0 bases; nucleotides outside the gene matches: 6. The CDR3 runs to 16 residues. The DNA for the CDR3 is TGTGCCAGCAGCACCGCTACAGGGGGCTCTGGAAACACCATATATTTT. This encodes CASSTATGGSGNTIYF.

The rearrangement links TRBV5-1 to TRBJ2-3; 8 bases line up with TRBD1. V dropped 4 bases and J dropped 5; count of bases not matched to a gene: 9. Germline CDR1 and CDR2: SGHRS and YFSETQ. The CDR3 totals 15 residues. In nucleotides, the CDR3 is TGCGCCAGCAGCCCCCCGACAGGGGCGGGAGATACGCAGTATTTT. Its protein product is CASSPPTGAGDTQYF.

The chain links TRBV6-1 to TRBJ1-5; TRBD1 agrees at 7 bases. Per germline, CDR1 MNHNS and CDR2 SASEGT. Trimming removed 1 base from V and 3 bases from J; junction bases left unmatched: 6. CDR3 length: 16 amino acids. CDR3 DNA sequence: TGTGCCAGCAGTGAAGTTTGGACAGGCAACAATCAGCCCCAGCATTTT. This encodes CASSEVWTGNNQPQHF.

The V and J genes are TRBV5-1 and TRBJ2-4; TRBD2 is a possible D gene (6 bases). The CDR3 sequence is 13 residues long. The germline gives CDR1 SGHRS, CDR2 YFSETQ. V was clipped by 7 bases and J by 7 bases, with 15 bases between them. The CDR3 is CASRSAAGNIQYF. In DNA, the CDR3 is TGCGCCAGCCGCTCGGCCGCGGGGAACATTCAGTACTTC. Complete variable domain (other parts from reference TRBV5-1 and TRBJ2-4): KAGVTQTPRYLIKTRGQQVTLSCSPISGHRSVSWYQQTPGQGLQFLFEYFSETQRNKGNFPGRFSGRQFSNSRSEMNVSTLELGDSALYLCASRSAAGNIQYFGAGTRLSVL.

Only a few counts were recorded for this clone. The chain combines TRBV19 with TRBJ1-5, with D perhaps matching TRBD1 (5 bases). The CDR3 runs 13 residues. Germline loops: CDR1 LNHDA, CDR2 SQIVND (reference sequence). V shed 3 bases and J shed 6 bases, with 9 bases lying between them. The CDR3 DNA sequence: TGTGCCAGTAGTATGGGGGGGACTCAGCCCCAGCATTTT. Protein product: CASSMGGTQPQHF.

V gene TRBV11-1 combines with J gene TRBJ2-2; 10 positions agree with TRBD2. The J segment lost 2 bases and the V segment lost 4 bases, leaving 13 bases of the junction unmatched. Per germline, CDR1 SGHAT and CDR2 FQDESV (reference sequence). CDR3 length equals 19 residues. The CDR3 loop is CASSSLLAGGIFNTGELFF. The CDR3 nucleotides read TGTGCCAGCAGCTCGTTATTAGCGGGGGGCATTTTCAACACCGGGGAGCTGTTTTTT.

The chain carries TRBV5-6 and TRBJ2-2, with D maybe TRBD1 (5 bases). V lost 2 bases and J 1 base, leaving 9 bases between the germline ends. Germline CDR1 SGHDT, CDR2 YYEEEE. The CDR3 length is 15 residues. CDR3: CASSFPDRNTGELFF. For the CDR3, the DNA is TGTGCCAGCAGCTTCCCCGACAGGAACACCGGGGAGCTGTTTTTT. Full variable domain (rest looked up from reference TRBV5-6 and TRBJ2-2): DAGVTQSPTHLIKTRGQQVTLRCSPKSGHDTVSWYQQALGQGPQFIFQYYEEEERQRGNFPDRFSGHQFPNYSSELNVNALLLGDSALYLCASSFPDRNTGELFFGEGSRLTVL.

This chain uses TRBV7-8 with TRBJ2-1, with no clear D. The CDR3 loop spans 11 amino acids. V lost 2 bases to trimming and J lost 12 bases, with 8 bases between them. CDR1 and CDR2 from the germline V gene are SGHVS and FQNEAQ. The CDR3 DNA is TGTGCCAGCAGCTTAATGCTTGGGCAGTTCTTC. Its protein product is CASSLMLGQFF.

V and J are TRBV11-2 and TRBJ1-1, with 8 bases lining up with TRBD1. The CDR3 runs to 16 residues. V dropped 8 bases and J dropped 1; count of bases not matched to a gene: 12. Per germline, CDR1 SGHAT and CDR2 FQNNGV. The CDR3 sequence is CASGFSLGQGNTEAFF. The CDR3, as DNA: TGTGCCAGCGGATTTTCGCTCGGACAGGGGAACACTGAAGCTTTCTTT.

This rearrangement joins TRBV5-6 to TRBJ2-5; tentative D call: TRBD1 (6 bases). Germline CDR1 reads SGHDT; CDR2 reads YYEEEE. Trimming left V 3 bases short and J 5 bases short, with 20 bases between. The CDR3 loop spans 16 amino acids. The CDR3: CASSSLTFSGAETQYF. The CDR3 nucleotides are TGTGCCAGCAGCTCTTTGACTTTCTCAGGGGCTGAGACCCAGTACTTC.

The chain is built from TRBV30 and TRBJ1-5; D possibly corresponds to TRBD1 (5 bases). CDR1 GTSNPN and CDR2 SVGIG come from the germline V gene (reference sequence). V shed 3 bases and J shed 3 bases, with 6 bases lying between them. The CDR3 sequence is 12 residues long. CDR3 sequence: CAWRGDNQPQHF. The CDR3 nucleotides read TGTGCCTGGAGGGGGGACAATCAGCCCCAGCATTTT.

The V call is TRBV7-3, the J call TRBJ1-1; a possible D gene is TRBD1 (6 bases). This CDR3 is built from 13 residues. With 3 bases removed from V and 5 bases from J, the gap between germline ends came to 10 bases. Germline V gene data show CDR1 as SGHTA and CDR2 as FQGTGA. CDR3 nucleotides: TGTGCCAGCAGCTTTGCGGGGGCAACTGAAGCTTTCTTT. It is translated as CASSFAGATEAFF.

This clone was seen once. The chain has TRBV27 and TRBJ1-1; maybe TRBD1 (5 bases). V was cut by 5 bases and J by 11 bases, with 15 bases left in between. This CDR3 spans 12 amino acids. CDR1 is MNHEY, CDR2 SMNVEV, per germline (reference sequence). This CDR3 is CASSGGGVGAFF. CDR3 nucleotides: TGTGCCAGCAGTGGCGGGGGGGTCGGGGCTTTCTTT.

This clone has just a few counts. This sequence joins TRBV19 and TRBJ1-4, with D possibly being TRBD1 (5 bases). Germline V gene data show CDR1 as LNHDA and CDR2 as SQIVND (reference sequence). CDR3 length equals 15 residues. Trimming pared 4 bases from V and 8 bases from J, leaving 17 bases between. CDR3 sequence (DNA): TGTGCCAGTAGTACCCTAGACATCGACAGCGAAAAACTGTTTTTT. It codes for CASSTLDIDSEKLFF.

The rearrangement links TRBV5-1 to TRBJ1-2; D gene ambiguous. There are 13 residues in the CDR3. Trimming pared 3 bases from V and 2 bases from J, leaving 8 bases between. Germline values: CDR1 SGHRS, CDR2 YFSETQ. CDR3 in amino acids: CASSYDTNYGYTF. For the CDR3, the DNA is TGCGCCAGCAGCTACGACACCAACTATGGCTACACCTTC.

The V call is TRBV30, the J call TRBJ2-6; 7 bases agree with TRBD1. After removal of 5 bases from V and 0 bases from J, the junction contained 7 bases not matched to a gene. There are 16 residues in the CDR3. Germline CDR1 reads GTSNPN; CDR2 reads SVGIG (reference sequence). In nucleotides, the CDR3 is TGTGCCTGGGACAGGGCCCCTAGCTCTGGGGCCAACGTCCTGACTTTC. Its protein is CAWDRAPSSGANVLTF.

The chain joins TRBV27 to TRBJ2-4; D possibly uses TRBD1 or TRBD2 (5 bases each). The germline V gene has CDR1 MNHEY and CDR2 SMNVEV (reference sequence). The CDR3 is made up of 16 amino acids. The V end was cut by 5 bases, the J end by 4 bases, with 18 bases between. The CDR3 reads CASSTLEWGNKNIQYF. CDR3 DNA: TGTGCCAGCAGTACCCTGGAGTGGGGGAATAAAAACATTCAGTACTTC.

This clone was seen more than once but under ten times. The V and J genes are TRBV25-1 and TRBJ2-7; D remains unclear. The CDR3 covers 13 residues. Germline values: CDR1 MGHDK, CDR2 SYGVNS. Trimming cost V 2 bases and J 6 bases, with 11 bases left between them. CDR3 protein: CASSEGPLGEQYF. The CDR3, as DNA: TGTGCCAGCAGTGAAGGCCCGCTAGGCGAGCAGTACTTC.

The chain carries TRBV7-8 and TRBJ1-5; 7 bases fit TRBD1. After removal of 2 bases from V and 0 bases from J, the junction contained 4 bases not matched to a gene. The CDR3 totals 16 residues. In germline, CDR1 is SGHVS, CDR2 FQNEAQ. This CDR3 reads CASSLMGTVSNQPQHF. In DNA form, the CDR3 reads TGTGCCAGCAGCTTAATGGGGACAGTTAGCAATCAGCCCCAGCATTTT.